Below, 25 T cell receptor gamma chains from the same sample are listed, as sequenced in a study of Vδ1+ human thymocytes (dated by TCRdb to 2016 to 2019). General conclusions and limits of the study: The thymic TRG and TRD repertoires appeared highly polyclonal, with Gaussian CDR3 length distributions, in contrast to the oligoclonal repertoires of peripheral blood.

Data came from an Illumina MiSeq. RNA extraction was performed with the RNeasy mini kit, and reverse transcription was done with Superscript III. CDR3 amplicons were produced by multiplex PCR using pooled V-gene forward primers and a constant-region reverse primer with Illumina adaptor overhangs. For TCRdb, the public reads were processed anew by CATT, and duplicate DNA sequences were folded into one row. This sample has more than 35,000 gamma-chain clones in its table, and around 20% of those were observed once. The ten top clones hold under 2% of the sample. Their antigen targets remain unknown. Material for sequencing was Vdelta1+ gamma-delta thymocytes from the thymus. The cell subset or site tag for this specimen amounts to: FACS-sorted CD3+ TCRalphabeta- TCRVdelta1+ TCRVdelta2- thymocytes. The receptor set was obtained from a girl under three years old who had congenital heart surgery.

The chain joins TRGV5 to TRGJ1 or TRGJ2. The CDR3 contains 14 residues. V was clipped by 0 bases and J by 3 bases; unmatched bases: 5. Per germline, CDR1 VINAFY and CDR2 YDVSNSKD. This chain's CDR3 is CATWDRPIYYKKLF. CDR3 nucleotide sequence: TGTGCCACCTGGGACAGGCCGATTTATTATAAGAAACTCTTT.

This clone occurred a few times. This sequence joins TRGV8 and TRGJP2. Germline CDR1 and CDR2: VENAVY and YDSYNSRV. V shed 3 bases and J 5 bases; nucleotides not matched to a gene: 3. This CDR3 contains 13 residues. The chain's CDR3 is CATWDLSDWIKTF. CDR3 in DNA: TGTGCCACCTGGGATCTGAGTGATTGGATCAAGACGTTT.

This clone was seen a few times. V and J are TRGV8 and TRGJ1 or TRGJ2. The V gene's germline CDR1 is VENAVY and CDR2 YDSYNSRV. The junction had 10 bases not matched to a gene; V was cut back by 3 bases and J by 14 bases. The CDR3 is 11 residues long. CDR3 bases: TGTGCCACCTGGGATCGTACCCTGGAACTCTTT. Amino acids: CATWDRTLELF.

This clone was detected a few times. Other nucleotide sequences from this sample produce the same CDR3. The V gene is TRGV9, the J gene TRGJ1 or TRGJ2. The ends lost 0 bases at V and 0 bases at J; junction bases unmatched: 2. CDR3 length equals 14 residues. The germline V gene encodes CDR1 GITISATS and CDR2 ISYDGTV (reference sequence). Here the CDR3 reads CALWEVTNYYKKLF. CDR3 coding DNA: TGTGCCTTGTGGGAGGTGACGAATTATTATAAGAAACTCTTT.

On this clone: Other nucleotide sequences in the sample specify the same CDR3. This rearrangement joins TRGV3 to TRGJ1 or TRGJ2. CDR1 is VTNTFY, CDR2 YDVSTARD, per germline (reference sequence). This CDR3 has 15 residues. Losses at the gene ends were 3 bases for V and 2 bases for J; bases not matched to a gene: 10. The CDR3 spells CATWDGPGDYYKKLF. The CDR3 DNA sequence: TGTGCCACCTGGGACGGGCCCGGGGATTATTATAAGAAACTCTTT.

V gene TRGV9 combines with J gene TRGJ1 or TRGJ2. The CDR3 has 12 residues. Germline V gene lookup returns CDR1 GITISATS and CDR2 ISYDGTV (reference sequence). V shed 0 bases and J 11 bases; nucleotides not matched to a gene: 7. CDR3 nucleotides: TGTGCCTTGTGGGAGGTGCAATCGGAGAAACTCTTT. This translates into CALWEVQSEKLF.

This clone occurred a few times. Just one base apart from a much larger clone, this may be a read error. Other DNA sequences in the sample encode the same CDR3. This chain connects TRGV4 to TRGJ1 or TRGJ2. Germline CDR1 EGSTGY, CDR2 YDSYTSSV. The CDR3 sequence is 13 residues long. V was pared by 0 bases and J by 7 bases, with 6 bases of the junction left unmatched. CDR3 sequence: CATWDGPYYKKLF. The CDR3 DNA reads TGTGCCACCTGGGATGGGCCTTACTATAAGAAACTCTTT.

This clone showed up just a few times. The V and J genes are TRGV9 and TRGJ1 or TRGJ2. Germline trimming cut 11 bases from V and 3 bases from J; bases unmatched to any gene: 16. This CDR3 comprises 14 residues. CDR1 is GITISATS, CDR2 ISYDGTV, per germline (reference sequence). This CDR3 reads CASTDMNRYYKKLF. CDR3 bases: TGTGCCTCAACGGACATGAACCGTTATTATAAGAAACTCTTT.

Comment on this clone: This may be a read error: a much more frequent sequence differs by one nucleotide. The V call is TRGV5, the J call TRGJ1 or TRGJ2. CDR3 length: 14 amino acids. CDR1 is VINAFY, CDR2 YDVSNSKD, per germline. With 0 bases clipped from V and 4 bases from J, the junction kept 6 bases outside the gene matches. The CDR3 region is CATWDRREYYKKLF. Written as DNA, the CDR3 is TGTGCCACCTGGGACAGGCGGGAGTATTATAAGAAACTCTTT.

This clone was picked up a small number of times. The chain combines TRGV2 with TRGJ1 or TRGJ2. This CDR3 is 12 amino acids long. V was clipped by 1 base and J by 12 bases; unmatched bases: 9. Per germline, CDR1 EGSNGY and CDR2 YDSYNSKV. The CDR3, as DNA: TGTGCCACCTGGGACGGCTACGCCGGGAAACTCTTT. It translates to CATWDGYAGKLF.

This clone was detected a few times. This may stem from a read error, because a much larger clone lies one nucleotide away. The sample carries other DNA sequences with the same CDR3. This sequence joins TRGV9 and TRGJ1 or TRGJ2. V trimming: 4 bases; J trimming: 0 bases; junction bases outside the gene matches: 3. Germline CDR1 GITISATS, CDR2 ISYDGTV (reference sequence). The CDR3 loop spans 13 amino acids. In DNA form, the CDR3 reads TGTGCCTTGTGGGATACGAATTATTATAAGAAACTCTTT. It specifies CALWDTNYYKKLF.

A remark on this clone: A single base is all that separates this from a far larger clone, so a read error is likely. This chain joins TRGV3 and TRGJ1 or TRGJ2. V lost 0 bases, J lost 6 bases, and 2 bases stayed unmatched. The germline V gene encodes CDR1 VTNTFY and CDR2 YDVSTARD (reference sequence). The CDR3 has 12 amino acids. The CDR3: CATWDRTYKKLF. The CDR3 nucleotides read TGTGCCACCTGGGACAGGACTTATAAGAAACTCTTT.

The chain carries TRGV8 and TRGJ1 or TRGJ2. The germline V gene has CDR1 VENAVY and CDR2 YDSYNSRV. The CDR3 has 11 amino acids. V gave up 4 bases and J gave up 9 bases; unmatched junction bases: 6. CDR3 region: CATWEGGKKLF. The DNA of the CDR3 is TGTGCCACCTGGGAGGGAGGTAAGAAACTCTTT.

This clone was seen more than once but under ten times. V and J are TRGV2 and TRGJP1. CDR1 EGSNGY and CDR2 YDSYNSKV come from the germline V gene. This CDR3 is built from 13 residues. V gave up 3 bases and J gave up 6 bases; unmatched junction bases: 4. DNA for the CDR3: TGTGCCACCTGGGACTCATCTGGTTGGTTCAAGATATTT. Encoded protein: CATWDSSGWFKIF.

V usage is TRGV4 and J usage is TRGJ1 or TRGJ2. The J segment lost 10 bases and the V segment lost 3 bases, leaving 9 bases of the junction unmatched. The CDR3 sequence is 12 residues long. Per germline, CDR1 EGSTGY and CDR2 YDSYTSSV. The CDR3 sequence: CATWDQNMKKLF. The CDR3 DNA reads as TGTGCCACCTGGGATCAGAATATGAAGAAACTCTTT.

The V gene is TRGV2, the J gene TRGJP2. This CDR3 contains 14 residues. The trim removed 5 bases at V and 0 bases at J, leaving 3 bases unmatched. Germline assignment: CDR1 EGSNGY and CDR2 YDSYNSKV. In nucleotides, the CDR3 is TGTGCCACCTGGGGGAATAGTAGTGATTGGATCAAGACGTTT. Translation gives CATWGNSSDWIKTF.

J is TRGJ1 or TRGJ2 and V is TRGV9. The CDR3 sequence is 12 residues long. V was pared by 5 bases and J by 8 bases, with 9 bases of the junction left unmatched. Germline V CDR1 and CDR2: GITISATS, ISYDGTV (reference sequence). Here the CDR3 reads CALWGKGNKKLF. The CDR3 nucleotides are TGTGCCTTGTGGGGAAAGGGGAATAAGAAACTCTTT.

The rearrangement joins TRGV2 to TRGJ1 or TRGJ2. The CDR3 consists of 13 residues. After removal of 0 bases from V and 11 bases from J, the junction contained 10 bases not matched to a gene. The germline V gene has CDR1 EGSNGY and CDR2 YDSYNSKV. CDR3 nucleotide sequence: TGTGCCACCTGGGACGGGCCCGGGGGCCAGAAACTCTTT. Translating it yields CATWDGPGGQKLF.

This clone was counted only a few times. V and J are TRGV9 and TRGJ1 or TRGJ2. J gave up 3 bases and V 0 bases, and 11 bases lay outside the gene matches. The CDR3 is 16 residues long. Per germline, CDR1 GITISATS and CDR2 ISYDGTV (reference sequence). The CDR3 is CALWEVQVGSYYKKLF. CDR3 coding DNA: TGTGCCTTGTGGGAGGTGCAGGTTGGGAGTTATTATAAGAAACTCTTT.

Only a few counts were recorded for this clone. The J gene is TRGJ1 or TRGJ2, the V gene TRGV4. This CDR3 spans 14 amino acids. CDR1 and CDR2 (germline): EGSTGY, YDSYTSSV. The V and J ends lost 2 bases and 10 bases, in that order; junction bases with no gene match: 14. The CDR3 region is CATWDDVSIGKKLF. CDR3 nucleotides: TGTGCCACCTGGGATGACGTATCGATAGGGAAGAAACTCTTT.

This clone was recorded a few times. The V and J genes are TRGV5 and TRGJ1 or TRGJ2. This CDR3 has 15 residues. Germline V CDR1 and CDR2: VINAFY, YDVSNSKD. V was clipped by 3 bases and J by 0 bases; unmatched bases: 8. CDR3 residues: CATWDDLGNYYKKLF. DNA of the CDR3: TGTGCCACCTGGGACGACCTGGGGAATTATTATAAGAAACTCTTT.

The chain has TRGV3 and TRGJ1 or TRGJ2. The junction had 6 bases not matched to a gene; V was cut back by 0 bases and J by 16 bases. The CDR3 loop spans 10 amino acids. The germline V gene has CDR1 VTNTFY and CDR2 YDVSTARD (reference sequence). Here the CDR3 reads CATWDRPGLF. The CDR3 region has the DNA TGTGCCACCTGGGACAGGCCCGGGCTCTTT.

This clone was detected only a few times. One end of the junction is discordant with germline, which a read error may explain. This chain connects TRGV4 to TRGJ1 or TRGJ2. The CDR3 covers 12 residues. Per germline, CDR1 EGSTGY and CDR2 YDSYTSSV. As DNA, the CDR3 is TGTGCCGCCTGGGATGGGCTTTATAAGAAACTCTTT. Translation: CAAWDGLYKKLF.

The chain is built from TRGV9 and TRGJ1 or TRGJ2. The trim removed 10 bases at V and 0 bases at J, leaving 3 bases unmatched. Germline CDR1 GITISATS, CDR2 ISYDGTV (reference sequence). The CDR3 is 11 residues long. The CDR3 protein is CAFPNYYKKLF. CDR3 nucleotide sequence: TGTGCCTTCCCGAATTATTATAAGAAACTCTTT.

There are many counts of this clone. The sample holds other DNA sequences that translate to the same CDR3. The V call is TRGV9, the J call TRGJ1 or TRGJ2. Germline lookup yields CDR1 GITISATS and CDR2 ISYDGTV (reference sequence). The ends lost 0 bases at V and 4 bases at J; junction bases unmatched: 3. This CDR3 contains 13 residues. DNA for the CDR3: TGTGCCTTGTGGGAGGTGTACTATTATAAGAAACTCTTT. Protein product: CALWEVYYYKKLF.